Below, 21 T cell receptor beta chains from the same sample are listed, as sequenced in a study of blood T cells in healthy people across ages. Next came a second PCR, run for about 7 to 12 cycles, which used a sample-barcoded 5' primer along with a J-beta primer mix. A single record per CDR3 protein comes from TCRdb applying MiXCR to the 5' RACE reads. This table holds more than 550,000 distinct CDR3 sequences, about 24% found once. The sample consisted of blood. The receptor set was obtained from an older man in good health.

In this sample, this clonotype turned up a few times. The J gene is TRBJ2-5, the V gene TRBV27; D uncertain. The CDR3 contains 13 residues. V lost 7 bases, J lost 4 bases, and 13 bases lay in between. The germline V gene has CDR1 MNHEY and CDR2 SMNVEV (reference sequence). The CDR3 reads CASNDPERETQYF. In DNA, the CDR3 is TGTGCCAGCAATGATCCCGAGAGAGAGACCCAGTACTTC.

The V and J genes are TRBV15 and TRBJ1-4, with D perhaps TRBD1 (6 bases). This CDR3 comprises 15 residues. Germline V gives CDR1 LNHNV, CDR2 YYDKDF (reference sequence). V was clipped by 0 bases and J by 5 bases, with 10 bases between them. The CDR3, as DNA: TGTGCCACCAGCAGAGATGGCAGGGGAAATGAAAAACTGTTTTTT. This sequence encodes CATSRDGRGNEKLFF.

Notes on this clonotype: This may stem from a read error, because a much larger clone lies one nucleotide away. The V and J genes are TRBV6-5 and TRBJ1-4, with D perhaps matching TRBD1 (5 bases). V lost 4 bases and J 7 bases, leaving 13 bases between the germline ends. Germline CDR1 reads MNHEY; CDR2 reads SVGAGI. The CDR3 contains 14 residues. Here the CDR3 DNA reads TGTGCCAGCAGTTTGGGGCCTTTGTCTGAAAAACTGTTTTTT. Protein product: CASSLGPLSEKLFF.

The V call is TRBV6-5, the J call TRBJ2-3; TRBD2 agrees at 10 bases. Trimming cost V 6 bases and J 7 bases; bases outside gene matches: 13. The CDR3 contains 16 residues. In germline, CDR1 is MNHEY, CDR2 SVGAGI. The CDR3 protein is CASSRTGAGGMNTQYF. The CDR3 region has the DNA TGTGCCAGCAGCCGTACGGGAGCGGGGGGGATGAATACGCAGTATTTT.

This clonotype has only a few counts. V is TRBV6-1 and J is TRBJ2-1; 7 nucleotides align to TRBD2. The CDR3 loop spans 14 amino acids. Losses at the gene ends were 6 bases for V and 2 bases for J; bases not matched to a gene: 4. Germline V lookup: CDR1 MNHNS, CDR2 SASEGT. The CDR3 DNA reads TGTGCCAGCAGGAGACTAGCACCCTACAATGAGCAGTTCTTC. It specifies CASRRLAPYNEQFF.

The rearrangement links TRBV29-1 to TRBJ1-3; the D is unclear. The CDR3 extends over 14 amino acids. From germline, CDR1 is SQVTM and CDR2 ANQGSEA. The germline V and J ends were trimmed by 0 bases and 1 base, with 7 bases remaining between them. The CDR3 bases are TGCAGCGTTGAAGATCTATCTTCTGGAAACACCATATATTTT. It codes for CSVEDLSSGNTIYF.

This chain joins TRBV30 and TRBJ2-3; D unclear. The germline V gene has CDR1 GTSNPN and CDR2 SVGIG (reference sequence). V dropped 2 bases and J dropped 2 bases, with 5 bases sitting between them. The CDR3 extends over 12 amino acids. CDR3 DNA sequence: TGTGCCTGGAGTTTGGACACAGATACGCAGTATTTT. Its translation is CAWSLDTDTQYF.

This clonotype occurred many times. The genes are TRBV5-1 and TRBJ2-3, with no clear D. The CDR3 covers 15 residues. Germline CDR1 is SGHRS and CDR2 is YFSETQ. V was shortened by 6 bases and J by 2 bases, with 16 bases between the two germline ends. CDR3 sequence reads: CASTTAPSLTDTQYF. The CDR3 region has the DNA TGCGCCAGCACAACGGCGCCCTCCCTCACAGATACGCAGTATTTT.

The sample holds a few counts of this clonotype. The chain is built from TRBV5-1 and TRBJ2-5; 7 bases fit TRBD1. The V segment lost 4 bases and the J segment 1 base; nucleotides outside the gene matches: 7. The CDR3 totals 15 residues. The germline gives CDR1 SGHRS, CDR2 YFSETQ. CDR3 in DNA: TGCGCCAGCAGCCGATGGACAGGAGCCCAAGAGACCCAGTACTTC. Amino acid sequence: CASSRWTGAQETQYF.

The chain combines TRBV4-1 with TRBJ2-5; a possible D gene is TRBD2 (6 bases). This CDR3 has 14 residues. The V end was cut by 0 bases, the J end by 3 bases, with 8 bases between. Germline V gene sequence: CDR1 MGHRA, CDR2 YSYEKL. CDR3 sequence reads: CASSQDSGEETQYF. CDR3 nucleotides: TGCGCCAGCAGCCAAGATTCGGGGGAAGAGACCCAGTACTTC.

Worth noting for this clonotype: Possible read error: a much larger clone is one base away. CDR3 nucleotides: TGTGCCAGCAGCGTAGGACTAGCAGAGACCCAGTACTTC. Protein: CASSVGLAETQYF. The V call is TRBV11-2, the J call TRBJ2-5; TRBD2 matches 8 bases. V gave up 5 bases and J gave up 4 bases; unmatched junction bases: 3. Germline lookup yields CDR1 SGHAT and CDR2 FQNNGV. The CDR3 loop spans 13 amino acids.

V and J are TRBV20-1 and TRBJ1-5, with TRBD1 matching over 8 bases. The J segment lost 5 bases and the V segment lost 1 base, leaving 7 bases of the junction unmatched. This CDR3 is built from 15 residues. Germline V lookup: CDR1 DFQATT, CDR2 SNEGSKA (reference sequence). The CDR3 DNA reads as TGCAGTGCTAGAGTACCCAGGGGGCTTGATCAGCCCCAGCATTTT. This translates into CSARVPRGLDQPQHF.

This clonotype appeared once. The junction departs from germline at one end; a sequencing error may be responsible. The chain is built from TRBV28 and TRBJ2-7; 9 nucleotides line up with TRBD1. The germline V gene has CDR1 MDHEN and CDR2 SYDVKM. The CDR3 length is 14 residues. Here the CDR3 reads CANSPGTGSHEQYF. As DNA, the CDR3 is TGTGCCAACAGTCCCGGGACAGGGTCCCACGAGCAGTACTTC.

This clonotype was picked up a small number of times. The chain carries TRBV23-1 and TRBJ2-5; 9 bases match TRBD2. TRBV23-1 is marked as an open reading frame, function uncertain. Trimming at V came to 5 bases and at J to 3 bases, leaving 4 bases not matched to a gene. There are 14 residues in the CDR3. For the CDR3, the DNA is TGCGCCAGCAGTGCACGACTAGCGGAAGAGACCCAGTACTTC. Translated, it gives CASSARLAEETQYF.

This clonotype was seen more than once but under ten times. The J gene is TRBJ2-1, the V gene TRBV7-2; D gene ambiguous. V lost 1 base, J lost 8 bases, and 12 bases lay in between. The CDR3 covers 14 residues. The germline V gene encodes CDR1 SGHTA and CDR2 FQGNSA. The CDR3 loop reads CASSLDRRTDEQFF. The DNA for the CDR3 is TGTGCCAGCAGCTTAGATAGGAGAACGGATGAGCAGTTCTTC.

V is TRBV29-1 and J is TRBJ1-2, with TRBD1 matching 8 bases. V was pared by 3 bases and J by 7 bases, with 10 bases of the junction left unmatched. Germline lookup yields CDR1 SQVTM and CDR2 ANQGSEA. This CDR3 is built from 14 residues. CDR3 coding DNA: TGCAGCGTTGAGTTCGGACAGGGACGAGGTGGCTACACCTTC. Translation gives CSVEFGQGRGGYTF.

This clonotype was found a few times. The CDR3 DNA reads as TGTGCCAGCAGTTCCAATCGTTTGGGAGATACGCAGCATTTT. Translating it yields CASSSNRLGDTQHF. The chain carries TRBV6-2 or TRBV6-3 and TRBJ2-3; unclear D gene. The last part of the DNA fits TRBJ1-5 better; the J call may be wrong. This CDR3 is built from 14 residues. Germline CDR1 is MNHEY and CDR2 is SVGEGT.

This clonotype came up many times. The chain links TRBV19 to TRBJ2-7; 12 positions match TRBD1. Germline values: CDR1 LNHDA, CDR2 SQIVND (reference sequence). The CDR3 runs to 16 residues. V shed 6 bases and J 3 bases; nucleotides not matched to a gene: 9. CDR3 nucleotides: TGTGCCAGTAGGATTCCCGGGACAGGGGGCGGCTACGAGCAGTACGTC. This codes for CASRIPGTGGGYEQYV.

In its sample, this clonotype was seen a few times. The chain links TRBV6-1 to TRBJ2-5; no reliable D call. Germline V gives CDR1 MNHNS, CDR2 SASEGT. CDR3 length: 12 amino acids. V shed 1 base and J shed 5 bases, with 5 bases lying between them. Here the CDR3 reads CASSEVGETQYF. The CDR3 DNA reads TGTGCCAGCAGTGAAGTCGGGGAGACCCAGTACTTC.

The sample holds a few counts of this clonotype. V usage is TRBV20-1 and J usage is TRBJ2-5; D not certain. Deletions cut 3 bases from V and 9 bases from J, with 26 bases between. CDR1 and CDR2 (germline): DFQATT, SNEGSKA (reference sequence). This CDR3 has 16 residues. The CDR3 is CSASIVYRVRNRAQYF. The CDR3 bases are TGCAGTGCTAGTATAGTTTACCGGGTCCGGAATCGGGCCCAGTACTTC.

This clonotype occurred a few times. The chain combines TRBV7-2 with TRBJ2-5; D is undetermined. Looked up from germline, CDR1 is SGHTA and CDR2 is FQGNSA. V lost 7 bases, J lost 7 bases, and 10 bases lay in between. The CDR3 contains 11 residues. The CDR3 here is CASMLVGTQYF. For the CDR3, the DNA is TGTGCCAGCATGCTGGTTGGGACCCAGTACTTC. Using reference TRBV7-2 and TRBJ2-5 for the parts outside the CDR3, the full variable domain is GAGVSQSPSNKVTEKGKDVELRCDPISGHTALYWYRQSLGQGLEFLIYFQGNSAPDKSGLPSDRFSAERTGGSVSTLTIQRTQQEDSAVYLCASMLVGTQYFGPGTRLLVL.